These T cell receptor beta chains were read from a single sample in a study of T cell responses to AZD1222 COVID-19 vaccine. Using immunoSEQ multiplex PCR, the repertoire was profiled, and TCRdb retains in-frame clones only, with some absent. The sample consists of around 130,000 clones, roughly nine tenths of them appearing once. The sample here was peripheral blood, taken 28 days after the second AZD1222 dose. The receptor source for this set is an adult who received the AZD1222 COVID-19 vaccine. The CDR3 runs from the conserved cysteine through the conserved F or W. A D gene is named only where the DNA matches it firmly. Not all rows give a size; the values are once, few, many and, for expanded clones, a class.

D gene	V gene	clone size	J gene	CDR3 protein	CDR3 DNA
.	TRBV5-6	.	TRBJ1-2	CASSGAGNYGYTF	TGTGCCAGCAGCGGGGCGGGTAACTATGGCTACACCTTC
.	TRBV7-2	.	TRBJ2-1	CASSLARETVEVEQFF	TGTGCCAGCAGCTTAGCAAGAGAGACTGTCGAGGTGGAGCAGTTCTTC
.	TRBV15	.	TRBJ1-2	CATSREGGGGGYTF	TGTGCCACCAGCAGAGAGGGGGGTGGCGGTGGCTACACCTTC
.	TRBV19	.	TRBJ1-2	CASSIVTRGATYGYTF	TGTGCCAGTAGTATAGTCACCCGGGGAGCCACCTATGGCTACACCTTC
TRBD1	TRBV19	.	TRBJ1-1	CASRRQGAVGNTEAFF	TGTGCCAGTAGAAGACAGGGCGCGGTGGGGAACACTGAAGCTTTCTTT
.	TRBV7-2	.	TRBJ1-1	CASSFNRGGDGEAFF	TGTGCCAGCAGCTTCAACCGAGGAGGGGACGGTGAAGCTTTCTTT
.	TRBV5-1	.	TRBJ2-1	CASASLSNSYNEQFF	TGCGCCAGCGCCTCCCTCAGCAACTCCTACAATGAGCAGTTCTTC
.	TRBV11-3	.	TRBJ2-3	CASSLVQGTQYF	TGTGCCAGCAGCTTAGTACAGGGAACGCAGTATTTT
.	TRBV7-9	.	TRBJ1-6	CASSPPVPEAPLHF	TGTGCCAGCAGCCCCCCCGTCCCTGAGGCACCCCTCCACTTT
.	TRBV12-3/TRBV12-4	.	TRBJ1-2	CASRSSGGGGYTF	TGTGCCAGCAGGTCAAGTGGGGGCGGTGGCTACACCTTC
.	TRBV2	.	TRBJ1-6	CASIEAPNYNSPLHF	TGTGCCAGCATCGAGGCCCCCAACTATAATTCACCCCTCCACTTT
.	TRBV7-6	few	TRBJ1-3	CASSPQTGHRNTIYF	TGTGCCAGCAGCCCCCAAACAGGACATAGAAACACCATATATTTT
.	TRBV7-3	few	TRBJ2-2	CASSTATRGGELFF	TGTGCCAGCAGCACGGCCACTCGGGGCGGGGAGCTGTTTTTT
.	TRBV27	.	TRBJ2-7	CASSSGILSYEQYF	TGTGCCAGCAGTTCTGGGATTCTTAGTTACGAGCAGTACTTC
TRBD2	TRBV5-6	.	TRBJ2-1	CASSSLTPAGGNEQFF	TGTGCCAGCAGCTCGTTGACTCCGGCGGGGGGTAATGAGCAGTTCTTC
.	TRBV7-6	.	TRBJ1-4	CASSLGVWPPNTTNEKLFF	TGTGCCAGCAGCTTAGGGGTTTGGCCTCCTAATACAACTAATGAAAAACTGTTTTTT
.	TRBV5-1	.	TRBJ1-1	CASSLWVAGTEAFF	TGCGCCAGCAGCTTGTGGGTTGCAGGCACTGAAGCTTTCTTT
.	TRBV6-5	.	TRBJ1-6	CASRDGGPPGSPLHF	TGTGCCAGCAGAGACGGAGGGCCCCCGGGTTCACCCCTCCACTTT
.	TRBV7-9	.	TRBJ1-1	CASSFTEYTEAFF	TGTGCCAGCAGCTTCACAGAATACACTGAAGCTTTCTTT
.	TRBV6-5	.	TRBJ1-2	CASRALSSTGSYTF	TGTGCCAGCAGGGCCCTCAGTAGTACGGGGAGCTACACCTTC
.	TRBV5-4	.	TRBJ2-1	CASSLGGPSYNEQFF	TGTGCCAGCAGCTTGGGGGGGCCCTCCTACAATGAGCAGTTCTTC
TRBD1	TRBV11-3	.	TRBJ1-1	CASSPGTENTEAFF	TGTGCCAGCAGCCCTGGGACAGAGAACACTGAAGCTTTCTTT
TRBD1	TRBV27	.	TRBJ2-1	CASGTGTGNEQFF	TGTGCCAGCGGAACCGGGACAGGCAATGAGCAGTTCTTC